What follows is one T cell receptor (beta chain) and its context. Other DNA sequences in this specimen translate into the identical CDR3. Germline V gives CDR1 MNHEY, CDR2 SMNVEV (reference sequence). The trim removed 4 bases at V and 4 bases at J, leaving 2 bases unmatched. The CDR3 runs to 15 residues. Extraction of genomic DNA in unsorted samples used approximately 96 million PBMCs. This record belongs to a study of shared clonotypes between healthy human individuals. TCRdb's copy holds only in-frame clones and misses some; the assay was immunoSEQ multiplex PCR. The sample consists of 400,000 to 600,000 clones, roughly three quarters of them appearing once.

The sequenced sample was PBMCs. This clonotype was obtained from a woman aged 40 to 50 in good health. Some clones in this sample may be carry-over from other donors' samples. The chain links TRBV27 to TRBJ2-1; 12 bases align to TRBD2. The CDR3 DNA follows: TGTGCCAGCAGTTCAGGGACTAGCGGGTACAATGAGCAGTTCTTC. This gives the protein CASSSGTSGYNEQFF.